The 17 T cell receptor beta chains below come from one sample, sequenced in a study of T cell changes during pregnancy in multiple sclerosis. The data were produced by immunoSEQ multiplex PCR, yet TCRdb's version contains in-frame clones alone and is incomplete. The sample includes 45,000 to 50,000 clones, around nine tenths seen only once; the top ten take 0.37%. Sequencing used CD4+ T cells from peripheral blood mononuclear cells, obtained in the second trimester of pregnancy. All receptors come from a female donor in good health, enrolled as a control in a pregnancy study.

The chain couples TRBV7-3 to TRBJ2-5; a weak D match, TRBD1 (6 bases). There are 15 residues in the CDR3. The V and J ends lost 5 bases and 7 bases respectively, with 20 bases between them. The germline V gene has CDR1 SGHTA and CDR2 FQGTGA. The CDR3 here is CASSPIPTGQGTQYF. The CDR3 DNA is TGTGCCAGCAGCCCTATCCCGACAGGCCAGGGGACCCAGTACTTC.

V usage is TRBV19 and J usage is TRBJ1-1; D is perhaps TRBD1 (5 bases). V lost 6 bases and J lost 0, with 14 bases in between. The CDR3 consists of 15 residues. Germline CDR1 LNHDA, CDR2 SQIVND (reference sequence). The CDR3 DNA reads as TGTGCCAGTAGGGAAACAGGACCTTTGAACACTGAAGCTTTCTTT. It specifies CASRETGPLNTEAFF. The variable domain in full, with the rest retrieved from reference TRBV19 and TRBJ1-1, is DGGITQSPKYLFRKEGQNVTLSCEQNLNHDAMYWYRQDPGQGLRLIYYSQIVNDFQKGDIAEGYSVSREKKESFPLTVTSAQKNPTAFYLCASRETGPLNTEAFFGQGTRLTVV.

The rearrangement uses TRBV9 and TRBJ2-2, with 13 bases matching TRBD2. From germline, CDR1 is SGDLS and CDR2 YYNGEE. The CDR3 has 18 residues. The V and J ends lost 4 bases and 9 bases, in that order; junction bases with no gene match: 15. CDR3 in amino acids: CASSSRTSGGPSRRELFF. The CDR3 DNA sequence: TGTGCCAGCAGCTCACGGACTAGCGGGGGACCCTCAAGGAGGGAGCTGTTTTTT.

The CDR3 region has the DNA TGTGCCAGCAGCAAACGGGGGGGCCCCTACAATGAGCAGTTCTTC. Translating it yields CASSKRGGPYNEQFF. This chain links TRBV5-6 with TRBJ2-1; 8 nucleotides line up with TRBD2. The CDR3 covers 15 residues. V lost 4 bases to trimming and J lost 2 bases; unmatched junction nucleotides: 5. The germline V gene has CDR1 SGHDT and CDR2 YYEEEE.

V gene TRBV25-1 combines with J gene TRBJ1-4, with 11 positions matching TRBD1. The J segment lost 4 bases and the V segment lost 6 bases, leaving 1 base of the junction unmatched. This CDR3 contains 14 residues. Germline values: CDR1 MGHDK, CDR2 SYGVNS. The CDR3 is CASRGQGGNEKLFF. The CDR3 DNA sequence: TGTGCCAGCAGGGGACAGGGGGGTAATGAAAAACTGTTTTTT. The variable domain in full, with the rest retrieved from reference TRBV25-1 and TRBJ1-4, is EADIYQTPRYLVIGTGKKITLECSQTMGHDKMYWYQQDPGMELHLIHYSYGVNSTEKGDLSSESTVSRIRTEHFPLTLESARPSHTSQYLCASRGQGGNEKLFFGSGTQLSVL.

The rearrangement links TRBV19 to TRBJ1-2; 8 bases are shared with TRBD1. The CDR3 consists of 14 residues. V lost 6 bases to trimming and J lost 2 bases; unmatched junction nucleotides: 5. Germline values: CDR1 LNHDA, CDR2 SQIVND (reference sequence). The CDR3: CASRAAGGNYGYTF. The DNA for the CDR3 is TGTGCCAGTAGAGCCGCAGGGGGCAACTATGGCTACACCTTC.

V gene TRBV5-4 combines with J gene TRBJ2-2, with 8 bases identical to TRBD2. Looked up from germline, CDR1 is SGHNT and CDR2 is YYREEE (reference sequence). CDR3 length: 16 residues. Trimming at V came to 3 bases and at J to 4 bases, leaving 8 bases not matched to a gene. CDR3 in DNA: TGTGCCAGCAGCTCCGTGGGTAGCGGGGTCACCGGGGAGCTGTTTTTT. This codes for CASSSVGSGVTGELFF.

This chain uses TRBV9 with TRBJ2-5; the match to TRBD2 covers 9 bases. The CDR3 extends over 15 amino acids. The trim removed 4 bases at V and 4 bases at J, leaving 8 bases unmatched. Per the germline V gene, CDR1 is SGDLS and CDR2 is YYNGEE. The CDR3 protein is CASSLRGGLRETQYF. The CDR3 DNA is TGTGCCAGCAGCCTGCGGGGGGGGCTGCGAGAGACCCAGTACTTC.

The chain is built from TRBV18 and TRBJ2-7, with a possible D match to TRBD1 (5 bases). V gave up 6 bases and J gave up 3 bases, with 9 bases separating them. CDR1 and CDR2 from the germline V gene are KGHSH and LQKENI. The CDR3 has 12 amino acids. The CDR3 DNA follows: TGTGCCAGCTCCCAAGACAGCTACGAGCAGTACTTC. Its protein product is CASSQDSYEQYF.

CDR3 bases: TGCGCCAGCAGCTTGGAAGCGGATAGCTCTGGAAACACCATATATTTT. Translated, it gives CASSLEADSSGNTIYF. This rearrangement joins TRBV5-1 to TRBJ1-3; D remains unclear. The CDR3 length is 16 residues. V gave up 0 bases and J gave up 0 bases, with 10 bases separating them. CDR1 SGHRS and CDR2 YFSETQ come from the germline V gene.

This chain joins TRBV7-9 and TRBJ1-1; 9 nucleotides line up with TRBD1. CDR3 length: 16 amino acids. The junction had 7 bases not matched to a gene; V was cut back by 5 bases and J by 0 bases. CDR1 is SEHNR, CDR2 FQNEAQ, per germline (reference sequence). CDR3 sequence reads: CASSRRTGVLNTEAFF. The CDR3 DNA reads as TGTGCCAGCAGCCGCCGGACAGGGGTGTTGAACACTGAAGCTTTCTTT.

The chain links TRBV19 to TRBJ1-6; 9 bases are a match to TRBD1. Per germline, CDR1 LNHDA and CDR2 SQIVND (reference sequence). Trimming took 10 bases from V and 8 from J; bases not matched to a gene: 6. The CDR3 spans 13 residues. CDR3 nucleotide sequence: TGTGCCACCCGGACAGGGGAGGATTCACCCCTCCACTTT. Amino acid sequence: CATRTGEDSPLHF.

The rearrangement uses TRBV6-5 and TRBJ2-3, with D tentatively TRBD1 (6 bases). Trimming cost V 6 bases and J 0 bases, with 13 bases left between them. Germline CDR1 and CDR2: MNHEY and SVGAGI. There are 15 residues in the CDR3. The CDR3 region is CASRPSQGSTDTQYF. The CDR3 region has the DNA TGTGCCAGCAGGCCATCACAGGGCAGCACAGATACGCAGTATTTT.

The chain is built from TRBV19 and TRBJ1-5, with a weak D call TRBD1 (5 bases). CDR3 size: 14 residues. Trimming removed 8 bases at V and 3 bases at J, with 14 bases between. CDR1 LNHDA and CDR2 SQIVND come from the germline V gene (reference sequence). The CDR3 reads CASEEGSFNQPQHF. The CDR3 DNA reads as TGTGCCAGTGAGGAGGGGAGTTTCAATCAGCCCCAGCATTTT. Using reference TRBV19 and TRBJ1-5 for the parts outside the CDR3, the full variable domain is DGGITQSPKYLFRKEGQNVTLSCEQNLNHDAMYWYRQDPGQGLRLIYYSQIVNDFQKGDIAEGYSVSREKKESFPLTVTSAQKNPTAFYLCASEEGSFNQPQHFGDGTRLSIL.

This chain's CDR3 is CAWDRGSYEQYF. Written as DNA, the CDR3 is TGTGCCTGGGACAGGGGGTCCTACGAGCAGTACTTC. The chain couples TRBV30 to TRBJ2-7, with 9 bases aligning to TRBD1. The length of the CDR3 is 12 residues. Germline CDR1 GTSNPN, CDR2 SVGIG (reference sequence). V lost 5 bases and J lost 1; bases outside the gene matches: 0.

There are a few counts of this clone. This chain connects TRBV5-4 to TRBJ1-1; D might be TRBD1 (5 bases). CDR3 size: 14 residues. Trimming removed 3 bases at V and 1 base at J, with 10 bases between. Germline loops: CDR1 SGHNT, CDR2 YYREEE (reference sequence). The CDR3 loop is CASSYSGANTEAFF. CDR3 nucleotides: TGTGCCAGCAGCTATAGCGGGGCGAACACTGAAGCTTTCTTT.

The CDR3 protein is CASSLLDRNTGELFF. CDR3 coding DNA: TGTGCCAGCAGCTTGTTAGACAGGAACACCGGGGAGCTGTTTTTT. This rearrangement joins TRBV5-6 to TRBJ2-2; D perhaps matches TRBD1 (5 bases). Trimming removed 1 base from V and 1 base from J, with 8 bases in between. CDR3 length equals 15 residues. Germline V gene data show CDR1 as SGHDT and CDR2 as YYEEEE.